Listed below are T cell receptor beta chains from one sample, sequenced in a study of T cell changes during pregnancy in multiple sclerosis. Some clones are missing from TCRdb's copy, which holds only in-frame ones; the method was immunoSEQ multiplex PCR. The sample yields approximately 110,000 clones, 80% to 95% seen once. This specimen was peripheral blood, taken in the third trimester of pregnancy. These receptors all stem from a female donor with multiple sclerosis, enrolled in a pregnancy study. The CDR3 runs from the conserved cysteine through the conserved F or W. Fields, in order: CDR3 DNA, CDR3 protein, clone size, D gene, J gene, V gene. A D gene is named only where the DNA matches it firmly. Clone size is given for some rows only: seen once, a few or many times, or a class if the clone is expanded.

TGTGCCAGCAGCTTAGTCCAGGGGTACAATGAGCAGTTCTTC	CASSLVQGYNEQFF	-	-	TRBJ2-1	TRBV7-2
TGTGCCAGCAGTGAGCAGGGGGCAAGGTACGAGCAGTACTTC	CASSEQGARYEQYF	-	TRBD1	TRBJ2-7	TRBV25-1
TGCGCCAGCAGCCACGGACAGGGGGATGGGGAGCTGTTTTTT	CASSHGQGDGELFF	-	TRBD1	TRBJ2-2	TRBV5-1
TGTGCCAGCAGGGGGACTAGCGGCCGAAATAGGGATGAGCAGTTCTTC	CASRGTSGRNRDEQFF	once	TRBD2	TRBJ2-1	TRBV2
TGCGCCAGCAGCGCCACAGGGGGCCCTGCCTACGAGCAGTACTTC	CASSATGGPAYEQYF	-	TRBD1	TRBJ2-7	TRBV5-1
TGTGCCAGCAGTACAGGGTGGGCCAATCAGCCCCAGCATTTT	CASSTGWANQPQHF	-	-	TRBJ1-5	TRBV28
TGTGCCACCAGCAGAGATCTGTTGGAGAGCTCCTACAATGAGCAGTTCTTC	CATSRDLLESSYNEQFF	-	-	TRBJ2-1	TRBV15
TGTGCCAGCACGGGGGGGGATGGAAACACCATATATTTT	CASTGGDGNTIYF	-	-	TRBJ1-3	TRBV28
TGTGCCAGCAGTTTTCGGGCGGGAGTCACAGATACGCAGTATTTT	CASSFRAGVTDTQYF	-	TRBD2	TRBJ2-3	TRBV28
TGTGCCAGCAGCTTTTCCAGCCCCCACGGAGCTTACAATGAGCAGTTCTTC	CASSFSSPHGAYNEQFF	-	-	TRBJ2-1	TRBV7-3
TGTGCCAGCATCACTACCGGGACTAGCGGGAGAGATACGCAGTATTTT	CASITTGTSGRDTQYF	-	TRBD2	TRBJ2-3	TRBV7-9
TGTGCCAGCCGCCGATCCGGGACAACCAACACTGAAGCTTTCTTT	CASRRSGTTNTEAFF	once	-	TRBJ1-1	TRBV6-5
TGTGCCAGCAGCCAAGATCTCCCAGGGGGATATGGCTACACCTTC	CASSQDLPGGYGYTF	-	TRBD1	TRBJ1-2	TRBV14
TGTGCCAGCAGCTTAGTTCCGCCGGGTGAGCAGTTCTTC	CASSLVPPGEQFF	-	-	TRBJ2-1	TRBV7-8
TGTGCCAGTAACGCGCGGGGACAGTTGATCTCCCGAAGCAATCAGCCCCAGCATTTT	CASNARGQLISRSNQPQHF	-	TRBD1	TRBJ1-5	TRBV19
TGTGCCAGCAGCTTAGAGGCTAGCGGGAGCATCGGGGAGCTGTTTTTT	CASSLEASGSIGELFF	few	TRBD2	TRBJ2-2	TRBV11-2
TGCGCCAGCAGCAGCGGGGTTAGCTCCTACAATGAGCAGTTCTTC	CASSSGVSSYNEQFF	-	TRBD2	TRBJ2-1	TRBV5-1
TGCGCCAGCAGCGCGGGAGGAAGGGGAAACGCTGAAGCTTTCTTT	CASSAGGRGNAEAFF	-	-	TRBJ1-1	TRBV5-1
TGTGCCAGCAGTCGACAGGTGAACACTGAAGCTTTCTTT	CASSRQVNTEAFF	-	-	TRBJ1-1	TRBV7-3
TGCGCCAGCAGTGGACAGCCAAACACTGAAGCTTTCTTT	CASSGQPNTEAFF	-	-	TRBJ1-1	TRBV10-2
TGTGCCAGCAAAATACAGGGGAACACTGAAGCTTTCTTT	CASKIQGNTEAFF	-	-	TRBJ1-1	TRBV6-5
TGTGCCAGCATCGACATGTTGAACACTGAAGCTTTCTTT	CASIDMLNTEAFF	-	-	TRBJ1-1	TRBV6-6
TGTGCCAGCAGCTCGGGACTAGCGGCTGAAAATGAGCAGTTCTTC	CASSSGLAAENEQFF	-	TRBD2	TRBJ2-1	TRBV7-8
TGTGCCAGCGTCAGACAGCAGAACACTGAAGCTTTCTTT	CASVRQQNTEAFF	-	-	TRBJ1-1	TRBV6-1
TGTGCCAGTAGTCCTACCGGGGCAACTAATGAAAAACTGTTTTTT	CASSPTGATNEKLFF	once	-	TRBJ1-4	TRBV19
TGTGCCAGCAGTTACTCGCTCGCGGGAAACACCATATATTTT	CASSYSLAGNTIYF	-	-	TRBJ1-3	TRBV6-6
TGTGCCAGCAGCTCACGGACAGGTTCACCCCTCCACTTT	CASSSRTGSPLHF	few	TRBD1	TRBJ1-6	TRBV5-6
TGTGCCAGCTCAAACCCGGGGACACCCCTCCACTTT	CASSNPGTPLHF	-	-	TRBJ1-6	TRBV18